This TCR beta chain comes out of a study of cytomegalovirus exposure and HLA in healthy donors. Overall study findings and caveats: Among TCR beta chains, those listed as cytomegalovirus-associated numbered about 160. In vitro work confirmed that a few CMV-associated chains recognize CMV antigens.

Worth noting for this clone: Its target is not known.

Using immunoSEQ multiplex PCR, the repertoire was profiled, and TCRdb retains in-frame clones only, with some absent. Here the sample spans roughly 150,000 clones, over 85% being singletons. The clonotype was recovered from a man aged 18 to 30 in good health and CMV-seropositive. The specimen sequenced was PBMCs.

This chain's CDR3 is CASITRGPYEQYF. The CDR3 DNA is TGTGCCAGCATCACCAGGGGTCCCTACGAGCAGTACTTC. The chain is built from TRBV6-1 and TRBJ2-7, with a weak D call TRBD1 (6 bases). Germline V gene sequence: CDR1 MNHNS, CDR2 SASEGT. The CDR3 has 13 residues. V was pared by 7 bases and J by 2 bases, with 12 bases between.